This TCR beta chain was identified during a study of somatic mutations in cytotoxic T cells in rheumatoid arthritis. Overall study context: Patient blood (around 30 ml EDTA) was collected right after diagnosis, preceding any treatment. Points from the study as a whole: It was in rheumatoid arthritis patients, but not in healthy controls, that CD8+ clonality increased with age.

To note about this clone: The antigen remains unidentified.

The germline V gene has CDR1 SGDLS and CDR2 YYNGEE. The length of the CDR3 is 16 residues. V was pared by 0 bases and J by 0 bases, with 2 bases of the junction left unmatched. As handled by the study authors: Matching between patient CD8+ clones larger than 1% and published virus-specific TCRB sequences was rare. The repertoire was sequenced with immunoSEQ multiplex PCR; TCRdb's copy has only in-frame clones and lacks some. V and J calls and clone size come straight from that table; D and trimming were deduced from the DNA. Of around 5,900 clones in the sample, around four fifths are singletons; the top ten hold around 49%.

This chain links TRBV9 with TRBJ2-3; 9 bases map to TRBD2. The sequence derives from a woman between 45 and 65 years old with rheumatoid arthritis. Sequencing was performed on CD8+ T cells sorted from blood. CDR3 sequence reads: CASSVGAGGSTDTQYF. DNA for the CDR3: TGTGCCAGCAGCGTAGGGGCGGGGGGGAGCACAGATACGCAGTATTTT.